The source of this TCR beta chain is a study of cytomegalovirus exposure and HLA in healthy donors. The CDR3 totals 13 residues. CDR1 and CDR2 (germline): SGHRS, YFSETQ. Trimming pared 3 bases from V and 1 base from J, leaving 8 bases between. Use of 60 Vbeta and 13 Jbeta primers characterized the PCR. Assay used: immunoSEQ multiplex PCR; TCRdb lists only in-frame clones, some missing. Among 110,000 or so clones listed, 75% to 85% were seen once. The sequenced sample consisted of PBMCs. This clonotype was obtained from a man aged 30 to 39 in good health and CMV-seronegative. The rearrangement links TRBV5-1 to TRBJ2-7; tentatively, D is TRBD1 (6 bases). The CDR3 region has the DNA TGCGCCAGCAGCTACGGACAGTCCTACGAGCAGTACTTC. As protein: CASSYGQSYEQYF. The whole variable domain, remainder taken from reference TRBV5-1 and TRBJ2-7, is KAGVTQTPRYLIKTRGQQVTLSCSPISGHRSVSWYQQTPGQGLQFLFEYFSETQRNKGNFPGRFSGRQFSNSRSEMNVSTLELGDSALYLCASSYGQSYEQYFGPGTRLTVT.